The TCR beta chain under discussion was sequenced for a study of T cell changes during pregnancy in multiple sclerosis. TCRdb's table, derived via immunoSEQ multiplex PCR, lists solely in-frame clones and lacks some. The sample consists of 30,000 to 35,000 clones, about nine tenths of them appearing once. The CDR3 is 15 amino acids. The V segment lost 3 bases and the J segment 7 bases; nucleotides outside the gene matches: 9. Germline CDR1 and CDR2: SGDLS and YYNGEE. This chain links TRBV9 with TRBJ2-1, with 8 bases matching TRBD1. This clonotype originated in a female donor with multiple sclerosis, enrolled in a pregnancy study. The source material was CD8+ T cells from peripheral blood mononuclear cells, sampled in the first trimester of pregnancy. For the CDR3, the DNA is TGTGCCAGCAGCGGGACAGGGTTCGAGGATAATGAGCAGTTCTTC. It encodes CASSGTGFEDNEQFF.